Below are 20 T cell receptor beta chains sequenced from a single sample in a study of response to subunit inactivated influenza vaccine. In TCRdb, the RT-PCR reads were re-called with MiXCR into one record per CDR3 protein. This table has about 800,000 distinct CDR3 sequences, roughly 20% appearing once. The sequenced sample was PBMCs from blood, obtained about 5 days after vaccination. The receptor source for this set is a man aged 50-60 years who received an inactivated influenza vaccine.

The rearrangement links TRBV20-1 to TRBJ2-3, with unresolved D. This CDR3 contains 13 residues. Trimming took off 2 bases at V and 3 bases at J, with 9 bases between the two ends. Germline values: CDR1 DFQATT, CDR2 SNEGSKA (reference sequence). CDR3 protein: CSARPHGTDTQYF. In DNA, the CDR3 is TGCAGTGCTAGACCCCACGGGACAGATACGCAGTATTTT.

The chain has TRBV20-1 and TRBJ2-7; 7 bases fit TRBD1. The CDR3 sequence is 16 residues long. Trimming took 3 bases from V and 2 from J; bases not matched to a gene: 13. Germline V gene lookup returns CDR1 DFQATT and CDR2 SNEGSKA (reference sequence). CDR3 region: CSASRGQVRSTYEQYF. CDR3 bases: TGCAGTGCTAGCCGTGGACAGGTTAGGAGTACCTACGAGCAGTACTTC.

The rearrangement uses TRBV28 and TRBJ2-1; D is ambiguous. Germline V gene data show CDR1 as MDHEN and CDR2 as SYDVKM. The ends were cut back, 2 bases at V and 0 bases at J, with 11 bases in the middle. The CDR3 is made up of 16 amino acids. The chain's CDR3 is CASSLPGLASYNEQFF. The CDR3 nucleotides read TGTGCCAGCAGTTTACCCGGGTTAGCCTCCTACAATGAGCAGTTCTTC.

In this sample, this clonotype turned up a few times. This sequence joins TRBV15 and TRBJ2-2; D perhaps matches TRBD1 (5 bases). CDR1 LNHNV and CDR2 YYDKDF come from the germline V gene (reference sequence). The CDR3 contains 19 residues. Deletions cut 0 bases from V and 4 bases from J, with 21 bases between. The CDR3 protein is CATSRDGMIRGVSTGELFF. For the CDR3, the DNA is TGTGCCACCAGCAGAGATGGGATGATTAGGGGCGTTTCCACCGGGGAGCTGTTTTTT.

The table lists this clonotype with a few counts. The gene calls are TRBV6-2 or TRBV6-3 and TRBJ2-7, with D tentatively TRBD2 (5 bases). Germline V gene lookup returns CDR1 MNHEY and CDR2 SVGEGT. Trimming shortened V by 6 bases and J by 3 bases, and 21 bases separated the two germline ends. The CDR3 is 16 residues long. CDR3 residues: CASSSAGLEDFYEQYF. The CDR3 coding sequence is TGTGCCAGCAGCAGTGCTGGACTTGAAGACTTCTACGAGCAGTACTTC.

About this clonotype: Mismatch with germline at one junction end may stem from a read error. The chain uses TRBV27 and TRBJ2-5; unclear D gene. CDR3 length: 13 amino acids. The germline CDR1 and CDR2 sequences are MNHEY and SMNVEV (reference sequence). For the CDR3, the DNA is TGTGCCAGCAGTTTATCGTTGCAAGCGACCCAGTACTTC. As protein: CASSLSLQATQYF.

The chain couples TRBV2 to TRBJ1-2; 7 bases are a match to TRBD1. Germline values: CDR1 SNHLY, CDR2 FYNNEI. This CDR3 comprises 15 residues. The J segment lost 3 bases and the V segment lost 6 bases, leaving 10 bases of the junction unmatched. Written as DNA, the CDR3 is TGTGCCAGCAGGGGACAGACCGAGACATACTATGGCTACACCTTC. Translation: CASRGQTETYYGYTF. The variable domain in full, completed from reference TRBV2 and TRBJ1-2, reads EPEVTQTPSHQVTQMGQEVILRCVPISNHLYFYWYRQILGQKVEFLVSFYNNEISEKSEIFDDQFSVERPDGSNFTLKIRSTKLEDSAMYFCASRGQTETYYGYTFGSGTRLTVV.

The chain is built from TRBV14 and TRBJ2-7, with D perhaps matching TRBD1 (6 bases). CDR3 size: 14 residues. CDR1 and CDR2 from the germline V gene are SGHDN and FVKESK. V was clipped by 9 bases and J by 4 bases, with 19 bases between them. CDR3 sequence: CASQRSGQTYEQYF. The CDR3 nucleotides are TGTGCCAGTCAACGCAGCGGACAGACATACGAGCAGTACTTC.

This clonotype was counted between two and nine times. This rearrangement joins TRBV10-3 to TRBJ2-3, with D possibly being TRBD2 (6 bases). CDR3 length equals 13 residues. Germline assignment: CDR1 ENHRY and CDR2 SYGVKD. Trimming left V 4 bases short and J 5 bases short, with 10 bases between. CDR3 in DNA: TGTGCCATCAGTGGCGGGGCGTTAGATACGCAGTATTTT. Translating gives CAISGGALDTQYF.

This clonotype was detected only a few times. V is TRBV29-1 and J is TRBJ2-1; D remains ambiguous. V dropped 5 bases and J dropped 7 bases, with 12 bases sitting between them. Looked up from germline, CDR1 is SQVTM and CDR2 is ANQGSEA. There are 12 residues in the CDR3. CDR3 amino acids: CSVYPLGNEQFF. For the CDR3, the DNA is TGCAGCGTTTACCCTTTGGGGAATGAGCAGTTCTTC.

This clonotype was seen only a few times. The chain recombines TRBV28 with TRBJ2-5; D tentatively fits TRBD1 or TRBD2 (5 bases each). Germline values: CDR1 MDHEN, CDR2 SYDVKM. The CDR3 totals 13 residues. V dropped 2 bases and J dropped 6 bases, with 10 bases sitting between them. The CDR3 loop reads CASSLGGDQTQYF. The CDR3, as DNA: TGTGCCAGCAGTTTAGGGGGAGACCAGACCCAGTACTTC. Full variable domain (remainder filled in from reference TRBV28 and TRBJ2-5): DVKVTQSSRYLVKRTGEKVFLECVQDMDHENMFWYRQDPGLGLRLIYFSYDVKMKEKGDIPEGYSVSREKKERFSLILESASTNQTSMYLCASSLGGDQTQYFGPGTRLLVL.

This clonotype was counted at least ten times. The genes are TRBV6-5 and TRBJ2-4, with D tentatively TRBD1 (6 bases). Trimming removed 4 bases at V and 3 bases at J, with 7 bases between. CDR1 and CDR2 from the germline V gene are MNHEY and SVGAGI. CDR3 size: 13 residues. CDR3 protein: CASSSGDKNIQYF. CDR3 coding DNA: TGTGCCAGCAGTTCAGGGGACAAAAACATTCAGTACTTC.

This chain links TRBV20-1 with TRBJ2-4, with a weak D call TRBD1 (5 bases). The V end was cut by 0 bases, the J end by 3 bases, with 18 bases between. The CDR3 sequence is 17 residues long. Germline CDR1 and CDR2: DFQATT and SNEGSKA (reference sequence). The CDR3 spells CSARDHRQGLVKNIQYF. CDR3 in DNA: TGCAGTGCTAGAGATCACCGGCAGGGATTAGTCAAAAACATTCAGTACTTC.

The CDR3 DNA sequence: TGTGCCAGCAGCCTGCTGGGAGGGGGGACCACCGGGGAGCTGTTTTTT. Translation gives CASSLLGGGTTGELFF. The chain recombines TRBV5-6 with TRBJ2-2, with D possibly TRBD2 on 7 matching bases. V was cut by 4 bases and J by 4 bases, with 17 bases left in between. CDR3 length: 16 amino acids. Per the germline V gene, CDR1 is SGHDT and CDR2 is YYEEEE.

This clonotype appeared many times. The rearrangement uses TRBV5-1 and TRBJ2-1; 7 positions agree with TRBD1. The CDR3 totals 15 residues. Germline V CDR1 and CDR2: SGHRS, YFSETQ. The ends lost 4 bases at V and 2 bases at J; junction bases unmatched: 6. As DNA, the CDR3 is TGCGCCAGCAGCGTATCGGGACAGCCCTACAATGAGCAGTTCTTC. Protein sequence: CASSVSGQPYNEQFF. Full variable domain (outside the CDR3, taken from reference TRBV5-1 and TRBJ2-1): KAGVTQTPRYLIKTRGQQVTLSCSPISGHRSVSWYQQTPGQGLQFLFEYFSETQRNKGNFPGRFSGRQFSNSRSEMNVSTLELGDSALYLCASSVSGQPYNEQFFGPGTRLTVL.

The chain recombines TRBV29-1 with TRBJ2-5; D is tentatively TRBD1 or TRBD2 (5 bases each). This CDR3 spans 14 amino acids. The V and J ends lost 7 bases and 2 bases respectively, with 17 bases between them. Germline lookup yields CDR1 SQVTM and CDR2 ANQGSEA. The CDR3 region is CSAEGSLGQETQYF. The CDR3 bases are TGCAGCGCCGAGGGGTCGTTGGGACAAGAGACCCAGTACTTC. The full variable domain, its missing parts supplied by reference TRBV29-1 and TRBJ2-5, is SAVISQKPSRDICQRGTSLTIQCQVDSQVTMMFWYRQQPGQSLTLIATANQGSEATYESGFVIDKFPISRPNLTFSTLTVSNMSPEDSSIYLCSAEGSLGQETQYFGPGTRLLVL.

The chain is built from TRBV20-1 and TRBJ2-3; 10 bases align to TRBD2. V dropped 5 bases and J dropped 6; count of bases not matched to a gene: 8. There are 14 residues in the CDR3. CDR1 and CDR2 from the germline V gene are DFQATT and SNEGSKA (reference sequence). DNA for the CDR3: TGCAGTGCTCTAACTAGCGGGGATTGGGATACGCAGTATTTT. Translating it yields CSALTSGDWDTQYF.

The chain couples TRBV5-4 to TRBJ2-1, with D possibly matching TRBD1 (5 bases). CDR1 and CDR2 (germline): SGHNT, YYREEE (reference sequence). The CDR3 covers 15 residues. With 3 bases removed from V and 4 bases from J, the gap between germline ends came to 14 bases. CDR3 sequence reads: CASSSTPTEYNEQFF. DNA of the CDR3: TGTGCCAGCAGCTCCACACCGACAGAATACAATGAGCAGTTCTTC.

The chain has TRBV29-1 and TRBJ2-7, with D perhaps matching TRBD1 (6 bases). This CDR3 contains 13 residues. The germline V gene encodes CDR1 SQVTM and CDR2 ANQGSEA. Between the trimmed V and J ends, which lost 6 bases and 0 bases, there was a span of 12 bases. The CDR3 region has the DNA TGCAGCGTCCGGGACACTTACTCCTACGAGCAGTACTTC. Its protein product is CSVRDTYSYEQYF.

This clonotype was detected only a few times. V gene TRBV3-1 combines with J gene TRBJ2-3; no clear D. Trimming cost V 7 bases and J 10 bases, with 15 bases left between them. The CDR3 is 12 amino acids. Germline assignment: CDR1 LGHDT and CDR2 YNNKEL (reference sequence). This chain's CDR3 is CASTSSARAQYF. In nucleotides, the CDR3 is TGTGCCAGCACTTCCAGCGCTCGTGCGCAGTATTTT.